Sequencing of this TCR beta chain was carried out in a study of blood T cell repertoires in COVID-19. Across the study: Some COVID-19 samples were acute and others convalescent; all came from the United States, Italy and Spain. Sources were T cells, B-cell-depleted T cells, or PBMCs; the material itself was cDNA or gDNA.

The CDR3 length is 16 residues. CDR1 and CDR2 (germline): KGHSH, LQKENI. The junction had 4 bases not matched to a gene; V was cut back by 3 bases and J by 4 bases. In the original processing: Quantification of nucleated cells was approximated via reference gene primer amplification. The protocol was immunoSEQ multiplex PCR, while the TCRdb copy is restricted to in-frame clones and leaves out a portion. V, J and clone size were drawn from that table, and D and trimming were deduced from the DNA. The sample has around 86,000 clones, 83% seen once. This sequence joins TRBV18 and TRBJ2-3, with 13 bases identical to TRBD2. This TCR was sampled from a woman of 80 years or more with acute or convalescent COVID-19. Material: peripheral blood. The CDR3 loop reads CASSPWTSGSSDTQYF. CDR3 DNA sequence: TGTGCCAGCTCACCTTGGACTAGCGGGAGTTCAGATACGCAGTATTTT.